This T cell receptor beta chain is from a study of beta chain features in type 1 diabetes. The length of the CDR3 is 13 residues. Germline V gene sequence: CDR1 KGHSH, CDR2 LQKENI. Trimming removed 5 bases from V and 6 bases from J; junction bases left unmatched: 7. Blood was drawn once from each donor into heparinised tubes. The draws averaged around 110 mL. Stem cell-like memory, regulatory, central memory and naive CD4+ cells were sorted via CD45RO/CCR7/CD25/CD127/CD95/CD27. What was sequenced were expressed TCRB transcripts, since all of the isolated RNA had been reverse transcribed. Assay: immunoSEQ multiplex PCR; the TCRdb copy retains only in-frame clones and omits some. The profile shows approximately 150,000 clones, roughly 63% of them singletons. General study findings and limits: People with Type 1 diabetes carried modestly yet significantly shorter TCRB CDR3s in all four CD4+ subsets.

This clone was recorded once. Its matching antigen is unknown. The TCR was taken from a man aged 25 to 45 with type 1 diabetes. The sequenced sample was naive CD4+ T cells from blood. The chain couples TRBV18 to TRBJ2-7; 7 bases match TRBD1. The CDR3 DNA sequence: TGTGCCAGCTCAGCAGAACAGGGGAGCGAGCAGTACTTC. Translated, it gives CASSAEQGSEQYF.